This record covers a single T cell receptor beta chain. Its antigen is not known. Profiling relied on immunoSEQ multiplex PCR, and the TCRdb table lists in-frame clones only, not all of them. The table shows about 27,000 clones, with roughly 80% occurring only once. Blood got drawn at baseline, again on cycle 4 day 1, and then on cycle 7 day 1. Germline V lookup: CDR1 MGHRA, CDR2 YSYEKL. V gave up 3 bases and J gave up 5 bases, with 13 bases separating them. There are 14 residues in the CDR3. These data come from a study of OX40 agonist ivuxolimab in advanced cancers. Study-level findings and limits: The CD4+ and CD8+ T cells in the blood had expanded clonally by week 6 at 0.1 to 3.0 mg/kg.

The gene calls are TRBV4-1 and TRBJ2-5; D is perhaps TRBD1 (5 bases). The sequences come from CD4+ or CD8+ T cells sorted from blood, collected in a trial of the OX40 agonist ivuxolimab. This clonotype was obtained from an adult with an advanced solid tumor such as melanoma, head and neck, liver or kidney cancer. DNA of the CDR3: TGCGCCAGCAGCCATCCTGGTGCAGGGGAGACCCAGTACTTC. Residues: CASSHPGAGETQYF.